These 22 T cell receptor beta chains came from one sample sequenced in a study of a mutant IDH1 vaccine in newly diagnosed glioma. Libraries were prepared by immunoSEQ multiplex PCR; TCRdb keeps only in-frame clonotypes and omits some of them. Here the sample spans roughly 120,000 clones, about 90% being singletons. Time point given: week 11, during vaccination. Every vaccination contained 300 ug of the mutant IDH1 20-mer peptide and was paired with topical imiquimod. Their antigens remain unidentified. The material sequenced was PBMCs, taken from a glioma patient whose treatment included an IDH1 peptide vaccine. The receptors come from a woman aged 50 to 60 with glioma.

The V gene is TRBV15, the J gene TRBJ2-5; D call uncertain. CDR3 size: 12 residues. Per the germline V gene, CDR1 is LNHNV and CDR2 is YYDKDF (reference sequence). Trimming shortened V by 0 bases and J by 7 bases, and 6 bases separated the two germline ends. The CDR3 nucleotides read TGTGCCACCAGCAGAGATCGGACGACCCAGTACTTC. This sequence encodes CATSRDRTTQYF.

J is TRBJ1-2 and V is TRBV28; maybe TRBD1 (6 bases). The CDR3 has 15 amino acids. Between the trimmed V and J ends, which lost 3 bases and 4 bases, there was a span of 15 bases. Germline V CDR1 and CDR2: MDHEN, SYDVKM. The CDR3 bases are TGTGCCAGCAGTTTCCGGGACACTGGGGTCTATGGCTACACCTTC. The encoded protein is CASSFRDTGVYGYTF.

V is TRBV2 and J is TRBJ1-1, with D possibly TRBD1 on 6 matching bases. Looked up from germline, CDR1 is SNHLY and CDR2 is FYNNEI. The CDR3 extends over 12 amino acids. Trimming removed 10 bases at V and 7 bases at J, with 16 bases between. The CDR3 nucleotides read TGTGCCATGGGGGGAAGGGGGGATGAAGCTTTCTTT. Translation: CAMGGRGDEAFF. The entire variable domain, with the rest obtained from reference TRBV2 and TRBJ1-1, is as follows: EPEVTQTPSHQVTQMGQEVILRCVPISNHLYFYWYRQILGQKVEFLVSFYNNEISEKSEIFDDQFSVERPDGSNFTLKIRSTKLEDSAMYFCAMGGRGDEAFFGQGTRLTVV.

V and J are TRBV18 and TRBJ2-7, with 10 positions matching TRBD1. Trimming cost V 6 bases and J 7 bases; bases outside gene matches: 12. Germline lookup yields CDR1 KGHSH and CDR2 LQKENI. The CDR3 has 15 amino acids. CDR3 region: CASSPSTGGSNEQYF. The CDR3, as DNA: TGTGCCAGCTCCCCCTCGACAGGGGGCAGTAATGAGCAGTACTTC.

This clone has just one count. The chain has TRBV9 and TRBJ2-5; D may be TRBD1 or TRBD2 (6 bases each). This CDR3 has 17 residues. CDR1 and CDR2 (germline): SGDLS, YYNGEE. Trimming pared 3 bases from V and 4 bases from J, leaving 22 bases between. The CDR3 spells CASSAPGAGAKRETQYF. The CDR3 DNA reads TGTGCCAGCAGCGCGCCGGGGGCAGGGGCCAAGAGAGAGACCCAGTACTTC.

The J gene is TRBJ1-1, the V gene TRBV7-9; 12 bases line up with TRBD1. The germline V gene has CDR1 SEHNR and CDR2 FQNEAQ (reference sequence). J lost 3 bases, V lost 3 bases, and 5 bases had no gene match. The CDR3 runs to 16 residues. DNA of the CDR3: TGTGCCAGCAGCTTGGGGACAGGGGGCGTGGACACTGAAGCTTTCTTT. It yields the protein CASSLGTGGVDTEAFF. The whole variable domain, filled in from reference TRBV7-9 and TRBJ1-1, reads DTGVSQNPRHKITKRGQNVTFRCDPISEHNRLYWYRQTLGQGPEFLTYFQNEAQLEKSRLLSDRFSAERPKGSFSTLEIQRTEQGDSAMYLCASSLGTGGVDTEAFFGQGTRLTVV.

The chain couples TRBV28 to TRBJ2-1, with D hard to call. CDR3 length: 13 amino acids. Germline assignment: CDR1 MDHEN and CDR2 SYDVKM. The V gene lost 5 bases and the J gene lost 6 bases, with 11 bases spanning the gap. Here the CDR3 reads CASSPQVSNEQFF. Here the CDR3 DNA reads TGTGCCAGCAGTCCCCAAGTATCCAATGAGCAGTTCTTC.

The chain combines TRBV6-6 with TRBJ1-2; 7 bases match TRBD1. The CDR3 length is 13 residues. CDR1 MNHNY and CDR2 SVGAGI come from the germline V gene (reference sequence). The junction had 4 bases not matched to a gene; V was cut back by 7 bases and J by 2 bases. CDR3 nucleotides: TGTGCCAGCATCATACAGGGGAACTATGGCTACACCTTC. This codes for CASIIQGNYGYTF.

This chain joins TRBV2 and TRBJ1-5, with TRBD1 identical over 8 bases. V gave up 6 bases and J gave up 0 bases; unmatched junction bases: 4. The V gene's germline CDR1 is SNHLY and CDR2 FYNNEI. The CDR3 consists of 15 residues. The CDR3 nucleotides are TGTGCCAGCAGCCCGACAGGGGATAGCAATCAGCCCCAGCATTTT. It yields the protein CASSPTGDSNQPQHF.

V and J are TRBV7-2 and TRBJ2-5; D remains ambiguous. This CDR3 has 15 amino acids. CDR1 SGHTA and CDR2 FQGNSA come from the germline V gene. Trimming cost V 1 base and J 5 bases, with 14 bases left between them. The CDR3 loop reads CASSLGLVIGETQYF. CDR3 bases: TGTGCCAGCAGCTTAGGCCTAGTAATAGGGGAGACCCAGTACTTC.

CDR3 amino acids: CASSLGQGPMETQYF. For the CDR3, the DNA is TGTGCCAGCTCACTGGGACAGGGCCCTATGGAGACCCAGTACTTC. The V and J genes are TRBV18 and TRBJ2-5; 9 nucleotides match TRBD1. CDR3 length equals 15 residues. Germline values: CDR1 KGHSH, CDR2 LQKENI. Unmatched junction bases numbered 8, after V lost 4 bases and J lost 5 bases. Together with reference TRBV18 and TRBJ2-5, the CDR3 gives the full variable domain: NAGVMQNPRHLVRRRGQEARLRCSPMKGHSHVYWYRQLPEEGLKFMVYLQKENIIDESGMPKERFSAEFPKEGPSILRIQQVVRGDSAAYFCASSLGQGPMETQYFGPGTRLLVL.

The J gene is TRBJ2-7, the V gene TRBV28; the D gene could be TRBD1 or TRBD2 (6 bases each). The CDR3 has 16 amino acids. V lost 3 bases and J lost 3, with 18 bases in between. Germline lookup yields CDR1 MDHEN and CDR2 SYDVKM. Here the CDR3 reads CASSFQAPGGHYEQYF. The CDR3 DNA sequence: TGTGCCAGCAGTTTTCAAGCACCTGGGGGGCACTACGAGCAGTACTTC.

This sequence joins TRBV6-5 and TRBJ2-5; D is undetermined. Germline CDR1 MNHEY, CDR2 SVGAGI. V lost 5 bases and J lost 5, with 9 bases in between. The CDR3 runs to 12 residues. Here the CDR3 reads CASSGPFETQYF. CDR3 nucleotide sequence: TGTGCCAGCAGTGGACCCTTCGAGACCCAGTACTTC.

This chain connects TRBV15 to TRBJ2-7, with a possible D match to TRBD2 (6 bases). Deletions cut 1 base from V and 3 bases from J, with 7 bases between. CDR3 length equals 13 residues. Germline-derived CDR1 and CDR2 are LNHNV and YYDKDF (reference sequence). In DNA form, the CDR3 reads TGTGCCACCAGCAGAGGGCGGGACTACGAGCAGTACTTC. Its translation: CATSRGRDYEQYF.

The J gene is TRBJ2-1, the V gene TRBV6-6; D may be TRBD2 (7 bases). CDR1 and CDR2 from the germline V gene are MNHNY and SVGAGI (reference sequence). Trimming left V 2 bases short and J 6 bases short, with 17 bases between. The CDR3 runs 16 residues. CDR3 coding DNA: TGTGCCAGCAGTTACACGGAGGGGGGGGCGTTCAATGAGCAGTTCTTC. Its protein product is CASSYTEGGAFNEQFF.

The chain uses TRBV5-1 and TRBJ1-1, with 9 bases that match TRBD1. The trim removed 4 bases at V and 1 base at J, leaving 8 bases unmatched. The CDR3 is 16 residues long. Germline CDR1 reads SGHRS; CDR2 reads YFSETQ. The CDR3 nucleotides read TGCGCCAGCAGCCATGGCACAGGGGGCGCGAACACTGAAGCTTTCTTT. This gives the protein CASSHGTGGANTEAFF.

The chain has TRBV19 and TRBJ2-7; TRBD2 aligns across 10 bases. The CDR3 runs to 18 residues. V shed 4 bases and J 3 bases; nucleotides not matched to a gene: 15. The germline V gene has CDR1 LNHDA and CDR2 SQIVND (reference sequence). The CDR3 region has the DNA TGTGCCAGTAGTACCCACAGGGAACTAGCGGGACCCCTCTACGAGCAGTACTTC. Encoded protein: CASSTHRELAGPLYEQYF.

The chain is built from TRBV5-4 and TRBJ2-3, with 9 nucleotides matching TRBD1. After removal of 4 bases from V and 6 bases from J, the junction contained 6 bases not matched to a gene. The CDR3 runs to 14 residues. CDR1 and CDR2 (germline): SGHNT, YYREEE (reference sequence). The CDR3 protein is CASSPRDRVDTQYF. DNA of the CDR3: TGTGCCAGCAGCCCAAGGGACAGGGTGGATACGCAGTATTTT.

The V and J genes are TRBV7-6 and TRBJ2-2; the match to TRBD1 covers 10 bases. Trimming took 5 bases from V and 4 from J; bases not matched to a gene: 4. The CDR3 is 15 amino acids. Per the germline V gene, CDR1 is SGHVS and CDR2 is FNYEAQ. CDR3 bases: TGTGCCAGCAGCCCCGGGACAGGGGCCACCGGGGAGCTGTTTTTT. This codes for CASSPGTGATGELFF.

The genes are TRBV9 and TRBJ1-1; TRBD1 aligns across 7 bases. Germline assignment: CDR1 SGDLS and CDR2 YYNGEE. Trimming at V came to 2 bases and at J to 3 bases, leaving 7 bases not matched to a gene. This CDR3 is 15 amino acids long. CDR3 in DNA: TGTGCCAGCAGCGTCCAGGGGGGCCCCTACACTGAAGCTTTCTTT. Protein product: CASSVQGGPYTEAFF.

The chain's CDR3 is CASSPIIGTGELFF. In DNA form, the CDR3 reads TGTGCCAGCTCACCCATCATAGGCACCGGGGAGCTGTTTTTT. The V and J genes are TRBV18 and TRBJ2-2; D remains unclear. The CDR3 contains 14 residues. Germline CDR1 KGHSH, CDR2 LQKENI. Trimming took off 3 bases at V and 4 bases at J, with 9 bases between the two ends.

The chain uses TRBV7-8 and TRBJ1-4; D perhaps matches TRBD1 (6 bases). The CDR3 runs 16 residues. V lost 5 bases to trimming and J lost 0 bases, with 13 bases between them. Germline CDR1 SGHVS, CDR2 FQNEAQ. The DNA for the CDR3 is TGTGCCAGCAGCACTACAGGGTTTACAACTAATGAAAAACTGTTTTTT. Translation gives CASSTTGFTTNEKLFF.